The present T cell receptor (beta chain) was sequenced within a study of blood T cells in healthy people across ages. The CDR3 has 15 residues. Germline V gives CDR1 SGHKS, CDR2 YYEKEE (reference sequence). The V gene lost 3 bases and the J gene lost 1 base, with 13 bases spanning the gap. Primed by a sample-barcoded 5' primer and a J-beta primer mix, a second PCR proceeded for about 6 to 12 cycles. TCRdb re-called the 5' RACE reads with MiXCR, one entry per CDR3 protein. This sample has around 1.1 million distinct CDR3 sequences, with around two fifths found just once. At least 6 million PBMCs were isolated per sample. Total RNA was isolated from each sample in quantities of at least 5 micrograms. The sample holds a few counts of this clonotype.

The chain recombines TRBV5-5 with TRBJ1-1; D is perhaps TRBD1 (6 bases). This TCR came from a man aged 18 to 30 in good health. The sequenced material came from blood. Written as DNA, the CDR3 is TGTGCCAGCAGCTATTTTCAGGGGAGGAACACTGAAGCTTTCTTT. This encodes CASSYFQGRNTEAFF.